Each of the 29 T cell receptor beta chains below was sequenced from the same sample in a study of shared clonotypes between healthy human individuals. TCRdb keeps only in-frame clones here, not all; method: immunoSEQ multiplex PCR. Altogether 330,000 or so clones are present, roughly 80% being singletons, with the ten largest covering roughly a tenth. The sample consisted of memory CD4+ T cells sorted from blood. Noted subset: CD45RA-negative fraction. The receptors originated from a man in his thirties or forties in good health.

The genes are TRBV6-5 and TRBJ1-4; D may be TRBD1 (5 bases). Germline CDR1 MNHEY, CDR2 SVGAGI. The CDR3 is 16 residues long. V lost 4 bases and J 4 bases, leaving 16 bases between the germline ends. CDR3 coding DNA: TGTGCCAGCAGTTTAAGGGGCTCTCGGGGTAATGAAAAACTGTTTTTT. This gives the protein CASSLRGSRGNEKLFF.

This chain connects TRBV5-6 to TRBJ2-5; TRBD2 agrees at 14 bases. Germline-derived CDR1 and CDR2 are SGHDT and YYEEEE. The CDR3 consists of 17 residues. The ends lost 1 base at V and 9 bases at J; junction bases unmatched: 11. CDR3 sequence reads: CASSLWGTSGSGRAQYF. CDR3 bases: TGTGCCAGCAGCTTGTGGGGGACTAGCGGGAGTGGAAGGGCCCAGTACTTC.

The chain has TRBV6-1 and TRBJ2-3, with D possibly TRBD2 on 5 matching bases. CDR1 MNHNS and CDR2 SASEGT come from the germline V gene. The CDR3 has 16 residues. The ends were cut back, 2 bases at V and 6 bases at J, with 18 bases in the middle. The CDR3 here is CASSERSGFAWDTQYF. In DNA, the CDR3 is TGTGCCAGCAGTGAAAGGAGCGGCTTTGCGTGGGATACGCAGTATTTT.

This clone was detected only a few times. The CDR3 here is CASSFFLGQSETQYF. The CDR3 DNA sequence: TGTGCCAGCAGCTTCTTTCTAGGACAGTCAGAGACCCAGTACTTC. J is TRBJ2-5 and V is TRBV5-6; a weak D match, TRBD1 (6 bases). The CDR3 extends over 15 amino acids. The V end lost 2 bases, the J end lost 4 bases, and 15 bases lay between the germline ends. Germline V CDR1 and CDR2: SGHDT, YYEEEE. The entire variable domain, with the rest obtained from reference TRBV5-6 and TRBJ2-5, is as follows: DAGVTQSPTHLIKTRGQQVTLRCSPKSGHDTVSWYQQALGQGPQFIFQYYEEEERQRGNFPDRFSGHQFPNYSSELNVNALLLGDSALYLCASSFFLGQSETQYFGPGTRLLVL.

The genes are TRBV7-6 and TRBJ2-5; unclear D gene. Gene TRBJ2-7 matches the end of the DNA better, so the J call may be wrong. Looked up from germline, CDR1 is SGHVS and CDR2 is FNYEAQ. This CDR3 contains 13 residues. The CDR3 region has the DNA TGTGCCAGCAGCGCCGAACCAACCCACGAGCAGTACTTC. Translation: CASSAEPTHEQYF.

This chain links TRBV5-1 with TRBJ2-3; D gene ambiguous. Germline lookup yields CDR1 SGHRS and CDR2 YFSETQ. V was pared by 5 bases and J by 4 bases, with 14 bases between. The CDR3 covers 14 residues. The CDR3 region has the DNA TGCGCCAGCAGTTCAGACTCCATGTCAGATACGCAGTATTTT. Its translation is CASSSDSMSDTQYF.

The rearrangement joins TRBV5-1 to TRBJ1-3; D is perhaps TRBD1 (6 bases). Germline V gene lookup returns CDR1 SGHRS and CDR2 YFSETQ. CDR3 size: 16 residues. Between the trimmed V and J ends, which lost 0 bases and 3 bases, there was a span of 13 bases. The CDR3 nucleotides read TGCGCCAGCAGCTTGGACCCGACAGGTCTTGGAAACACCATATATTTT. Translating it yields CASSLDPTGLGNTIYF.

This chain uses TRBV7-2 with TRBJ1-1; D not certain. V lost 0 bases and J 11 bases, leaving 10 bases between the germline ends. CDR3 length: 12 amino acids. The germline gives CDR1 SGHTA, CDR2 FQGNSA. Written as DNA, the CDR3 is TGTGCCAGCAGCTTAGCGTCGAGTCGCGCTTTCTTT. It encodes CASSLASSRAFF. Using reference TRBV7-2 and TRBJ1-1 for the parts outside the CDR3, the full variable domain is GAGVSQSPSNKVTEKGKDVELRCDPISGHTALYWYRQSLGQGLEFLIYFQGNSAPDKSGLPSDRFSAERTGGSVSTLTIQRTQQEDSAVYLCASSLASSRAFFGQGTRLTVV.

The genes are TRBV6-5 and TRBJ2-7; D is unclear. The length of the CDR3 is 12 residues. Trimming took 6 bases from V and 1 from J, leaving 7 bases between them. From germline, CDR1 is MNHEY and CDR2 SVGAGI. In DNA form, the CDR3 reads TGTGCCAGCAGCCCAACATCCTACGAGCAGTACTTC. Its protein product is CASSPTSYEQYF.

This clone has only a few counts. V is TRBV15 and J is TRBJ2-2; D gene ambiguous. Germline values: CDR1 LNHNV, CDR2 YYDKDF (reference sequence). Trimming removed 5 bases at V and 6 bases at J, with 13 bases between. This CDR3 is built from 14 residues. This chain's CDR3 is CATSALGRPGELFF. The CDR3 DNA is TGTGCCACCAGCGCCCTAGGCAGGCCCGGGGAGCTGTTTTTT.

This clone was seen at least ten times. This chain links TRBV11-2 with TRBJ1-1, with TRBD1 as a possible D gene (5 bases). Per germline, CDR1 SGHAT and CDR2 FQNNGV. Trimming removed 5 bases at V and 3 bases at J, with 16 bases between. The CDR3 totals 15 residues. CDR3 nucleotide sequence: TGTGCCAGCAGCCCGAGGGACCCCGGGGACACTGAAGCTTTCTTT. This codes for CASSPRDPGDTEAFF.

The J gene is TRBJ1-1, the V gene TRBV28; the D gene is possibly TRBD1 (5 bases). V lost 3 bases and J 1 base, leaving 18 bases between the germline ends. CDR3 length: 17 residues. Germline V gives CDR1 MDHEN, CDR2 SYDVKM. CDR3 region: CASSLIPRAGGNTEAFF. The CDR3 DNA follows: TGTGCCAGCAGTTTGATCCCCAGGGCCGGGGGGAACACTGAAGCTTTCTTT. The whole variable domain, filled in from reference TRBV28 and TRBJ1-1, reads DVKVTQSSRYLVKRTGEKVFLECVQDMDHENMFWYRQDPGLGLRLIYFSYDVKMKEKGDIPEGYSVSREKKERFSLILESASTNQTSMYLCASSLIPRAGGNTEAFFGQGTRLTVV.

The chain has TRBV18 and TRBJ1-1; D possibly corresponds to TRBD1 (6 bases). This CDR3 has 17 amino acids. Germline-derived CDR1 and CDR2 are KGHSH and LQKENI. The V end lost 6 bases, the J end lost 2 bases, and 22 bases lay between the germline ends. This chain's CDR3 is CASSTGIGQNLNTEAFF. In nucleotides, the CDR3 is TGTGCCAGCTCCACCGGAATCGGACAGAACTTAAACACTGAAGCTTTCTTT.

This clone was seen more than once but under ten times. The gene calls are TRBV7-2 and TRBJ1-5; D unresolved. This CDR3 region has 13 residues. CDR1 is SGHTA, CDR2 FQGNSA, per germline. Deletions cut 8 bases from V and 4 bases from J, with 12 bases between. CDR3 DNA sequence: TGTGCCAGCGGGCCCCGGGGAAATCAGCCCCAGCATTTT. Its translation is CASGPRGNQPQHF.

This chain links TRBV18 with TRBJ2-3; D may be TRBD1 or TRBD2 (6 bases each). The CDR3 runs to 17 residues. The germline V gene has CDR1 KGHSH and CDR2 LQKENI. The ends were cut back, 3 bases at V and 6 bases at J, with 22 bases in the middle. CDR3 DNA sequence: TGTGCCAGCTCACCCTCACAGGGTGTAGGCGGGGCCGATACGCAGTATTTT. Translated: CASSPSQGVGGADTQYF.

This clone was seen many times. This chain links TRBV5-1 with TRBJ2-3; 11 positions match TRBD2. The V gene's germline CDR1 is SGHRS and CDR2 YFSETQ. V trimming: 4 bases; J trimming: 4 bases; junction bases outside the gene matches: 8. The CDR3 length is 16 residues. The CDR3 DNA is TGCGCCAGCAGCCTGGAACCGGGACTAGCGGCAGATACGCAGTATTTT. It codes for CASSLEPGLAADTQYF.

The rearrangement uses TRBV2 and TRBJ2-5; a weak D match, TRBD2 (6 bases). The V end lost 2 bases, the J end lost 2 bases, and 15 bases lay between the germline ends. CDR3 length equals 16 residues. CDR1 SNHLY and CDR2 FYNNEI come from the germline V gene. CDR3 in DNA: TGTGCCAGCAGTGAATTAGGAGGGGCCGGTCAAGAGACCCAGTACTTC. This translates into CASSELGGAGQETQYF.

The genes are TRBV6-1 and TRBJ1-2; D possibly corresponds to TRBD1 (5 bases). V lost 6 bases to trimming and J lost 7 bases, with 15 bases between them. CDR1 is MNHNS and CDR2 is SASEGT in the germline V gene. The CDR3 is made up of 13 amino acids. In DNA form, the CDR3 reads TGTGCCAGCAGGGGCAGGGACTTTTCTGGCTACACCTTC. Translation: CASRGRDFSGYTF.

The CDR3 reads CASSQGTSGSHEQFF. CDR3 coding DNA: TGTGCCAGCAGCCAGGGGACTAGCGGGAGTCATGAGCAGTTCTTC. V and J are TRBV6-1 and TRBJ2-1; 14 bases align to TRBD2. Germline CDR1 reads MNHNS; CDR2 reads SASEGT. J lost 8 bases, V lost 6 bases, and 6 bases had no gene match. CDR3 length equals 15 residues.

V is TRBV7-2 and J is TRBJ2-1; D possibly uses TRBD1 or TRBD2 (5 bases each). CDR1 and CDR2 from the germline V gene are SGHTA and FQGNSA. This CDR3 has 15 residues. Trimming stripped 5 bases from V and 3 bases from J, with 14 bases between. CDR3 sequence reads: CASSRGDTFYNEQFF. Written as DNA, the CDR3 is TGTGCCAGCAGCCGAGGGGATACCTTCTACAATGAGCAGTTCTTC.

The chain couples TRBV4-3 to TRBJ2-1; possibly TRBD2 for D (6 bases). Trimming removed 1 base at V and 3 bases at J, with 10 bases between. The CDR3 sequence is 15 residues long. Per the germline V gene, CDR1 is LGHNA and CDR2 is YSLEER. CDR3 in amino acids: CASSQGAGGYNEQFF. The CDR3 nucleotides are TGCGCCAGCAGCCAAGGAGCGGGCGGCTACAATGAGCAGTTCTTC.

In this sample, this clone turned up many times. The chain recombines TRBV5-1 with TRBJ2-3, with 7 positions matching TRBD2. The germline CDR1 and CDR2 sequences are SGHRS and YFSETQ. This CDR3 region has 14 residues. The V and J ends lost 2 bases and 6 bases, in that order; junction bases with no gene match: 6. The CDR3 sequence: CASSLGGREDTQYF. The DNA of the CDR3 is TGCGCCAGCAGCTTAGGTGGGAGGGAGGATACGCAGTATTTT. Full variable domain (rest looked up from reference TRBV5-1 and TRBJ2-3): KAGVTQTPRYLIKTRGQQVTLSCSPISGHRSVSWYQQTPGQGLQFLFEYFSETQRNKGNFPGRFSGRQFSNSRSEMNVSTLELGDSALYLCASSLGGREDTQYFGPGTRLTVL.

The CDR3 coding sequence is TGTGCCAGCAGTGTTACGGCCGGAGCTAACTATGGCTACACCTTC. It encodes CASSVTAGANYGYTF. The chain combines TRBV2 with TRBJ1-2; D ambiguous. V shed 4 bases and J shed 0 bases, with 12 bases lying between them. Germline lookup yields CDR1 SNHLY and CDR2 FYNNEI. There are 15 residues in the CDR3. Using reference TRBV2 and TRBJ1-2 for the parts outside the CDR3, the full variable domain is EPEVTQTPSHQVTQMGQEVILRCVPISNHLYFYWYRQILGQKVEFLVSFYNNEISEKSEIFDDQFSVERPDGSNFTLKIRSTKLEDSAMYFCASSVTAGANYGYTFGSGTRLTVV.

CDR3 sequence reads: CASSAAAFNEQFF. The CDR3 DNA is TGTGCCAGCAGTGCCGCAGCTTTTAATGAGCAGTTCTTC. The chain is built from TRBV6-1 and TRBJ2-1; D gene ambiguous. The CDR3 loop spans 13 amino acids. Per the germline V gene, CDR1 is MNHNS and CDR2 is SASEGT. The V gene lost 4 bases and the J gene lost 7 bases, with 11 bases spanning the gap.

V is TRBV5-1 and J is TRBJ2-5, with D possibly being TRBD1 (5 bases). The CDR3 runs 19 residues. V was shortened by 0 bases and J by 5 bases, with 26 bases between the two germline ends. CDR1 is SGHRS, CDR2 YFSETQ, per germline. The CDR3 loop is CASSLGRYIPEKGSETQYF. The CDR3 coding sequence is TGCGCCAGCAGCTTGGGCCGTTATATCCCGGAAAAGGGGTCTGAGACCCAGTACTTC.

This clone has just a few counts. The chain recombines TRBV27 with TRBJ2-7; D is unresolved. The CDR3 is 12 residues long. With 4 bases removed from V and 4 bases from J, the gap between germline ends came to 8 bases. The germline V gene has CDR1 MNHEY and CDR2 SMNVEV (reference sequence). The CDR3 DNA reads TGTGCCAGCAGTTCCCCAGGATACGAGCAGTACTTC. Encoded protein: CASSSPGYEQYF.

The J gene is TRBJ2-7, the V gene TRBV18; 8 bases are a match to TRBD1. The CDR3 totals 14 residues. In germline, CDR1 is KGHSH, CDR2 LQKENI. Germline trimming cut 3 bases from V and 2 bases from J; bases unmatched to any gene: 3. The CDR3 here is CASSPGQVPYEQYF. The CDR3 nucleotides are TGTGCCAGCTCACCGGGACAGGTGCCCTACGAGCAGTACTTC.

CDR3: CASSQGPPDNEQFF. The CDR3 DNA follows: TGTGCCAGCAGCCAAGGGCCGCCAGACAATGAGCAGTTCTTC. This chain joins TRBV7-8 and TRBJ2-1; D is unresolved. V lost 5 bases, J lost 5 bases, and 13 bases lay in between. The CDR3 totals 14 residues. Germline-derived CDR1 and CDR2 are SGHVS and FQNEAQ.

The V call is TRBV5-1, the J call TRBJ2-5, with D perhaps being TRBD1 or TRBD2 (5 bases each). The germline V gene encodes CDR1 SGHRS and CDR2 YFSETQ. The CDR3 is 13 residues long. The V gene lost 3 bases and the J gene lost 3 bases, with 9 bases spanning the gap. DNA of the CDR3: TGCGCCAGCAGCTCCGGGGCGGAAGAGACCCAGTACTTC. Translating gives CASSSGAEETQYF.